This is a list of T cell receptor beta chains from one sample in a study of blood T cell repertoires in COVID-19. This table comes from immunoSEQ multiplex PCR, and its TCRdb copy is limited to in-frame clones, with some not included. Here the sample spans more than 110,000 clones, approximately 81% being singletons. Sequenced: PBMCs or T cells enriched from blood (not recorded which). These TCRs come from a man between 40 and 49 years old with acute COVID-19. Both conserved end residues are part of each CDR3. D genes are given only for firm matches. The size of a clone is reported for some rows only, either as once, few or many, or as a class for expanded clones.

J gene	CDR3 length	V gene	D gene	clone size	CDR3 protein	CDR3 DNA
TRBJ2-3	14	TRBV6-5	TRBD1	.	CASTQAQGIDTQYF	TGTGCCAGCACCCAAGCACAGGGGATAGATACGCAGTATTTT
TRBJ2-7	13	TRBV5-6	.	.	CASSLNAWYEQYF	TGTGCCAGCAGCTTGAACGCGTGGTACGAGCAGTACTTC
TRBJ1-3	16	TRBV5-1	TRBD1	.	CASSLAGGISGNTIYF	TGCGCCAGCAGCTTGGCAGGGGGAATTAGTGGAAACACCATATATTTT
TRBJ2-3	15	TRBV5-8	TRBD2	.	CASSFFGGGTDTQYF	TGTGCCAGCAGCTTCTTCGGGGGGGGCACAGATACGCAGTATTTT
TRBJ2-7	15	TRBV11-2	.	.	CASSLGLGSTYEQYF	TGTGCCAGCAGCTTAGGACTAGGATCGACCTACGAGCAGTACTTC
TRBJ2-1	14	TRBV30	.	.	CAWRRQARDNEQFF	TGTGCCTGGAGACGGCAGGCGAGAGACAATGAGCAGTTCTTC
TRBJ1-5	12	TRBV27	.	.	CASSPPGEPQHF	TGTGCCAGCAGTCCCCCGGGGGAACCCCAGCATTTT
TRBJ1-3	16	TRBV7-2	.	few	CASSPDSNLLGNTIYF	TGTGCCAGCAGCCCGGACAGTAACCTACTCGGAAACACCATATATTTT
TRBJ1-4	18	TRBV14	.	few	CASSQDPRAGITNEKLFF	TGTGCCAGCAGCCAAGATCCGAGGGCGGGGATTACTAATGAAAAACTGTTTTTT
TRBJ2-7	15	TRBV4-3	TRBD1	once	CASSQFRDRSYEQYF	TGCGCCAGCAGCCAATTCCGGGACAGGTCCTACGAGCAGTACTTC
TRBJ1-2	15	TRBV28	.	.	CASSFQGSDSYGYTF	TGTGCCAGCAGTTTCCAGGGGTCAGACTCTTATGGCTACACCTTC
TRBJ2-1	18	TRBV28	TRBD2	.	CASNYPSRGSGGGNEQFF	TGTGCCAGCAACTACCCCTCGAGGGGTAGCGGGGGTGGTAATGAGCAGTTCTTC
TRBJ1-2	15	TRBV13	TRBD1	.	CASSALLTGSFGYTF	TGTGCCAGCAGCGCTTTGTTGACAGGGTCCTTTGGCTACACCTTC
TRBJ1-3	17	TRBV28	.	.	CASTPYAIDSSGNTIYF	TGTGCCAGCACTCCCTATGCTATAGATTCCTCTGGAAACACCATATATTTT
TRBJ1-3	15	TRBV28	.	once	CASRLYRTSGNTIYF	TGTGCCAGCAGACTTTACAGGACCTCTGGAAACACCATATATTTT
TRBJ1-5	14	TRBV5-4	TRBD1	.	CASSLQGNRQPQHF	TGTGCCAGCAGCTTACAGGGGAATCGTCAGCCCCAGCATTTT
TRBJ2-1	18	TRBV5-4	TRBD2	.	CASSLAWGAGVSYNEQFF	TGTGCCAGCAGCTTGGCTTGGGGTGCGGGGGTATCCTACAATGAGCAGTTCTTC
TRBJ1-2	13	TRBV7-2	.	.	CARGGQGRYGYTF	TGTGCCAGGGGGGGGCAGGGAAGGTATGGCTACACCTTC
TRBJ1-2	12	TRBV12-3/TRBV12-4	.	.	CASRGRGYGYTF	TGTGCCTCCAGAGGTCGCGGCTATGGCTACACCTTC
TRBJ1-6	17	TRBV11-2	.	.	CASSFLDGGEGNSPLHF	TGTGCCAGCAGCTTCTTGGACGGGGGGGAAGGCAATTCACCCCTCCACTTT
TRBJ2-1	15	TRBV4-3	.	.	CASRLGGQEDNEQFF	TGCGCCAGCAGACTCGGAGGGCAGGAGGACAATGAGCAGTTCTTC
TRBJ1-2	14	TRBV6-5	.	.	CASSYSGTNYGYTF	TGTGCCAGCAGTTACTCGGGCACTAACTATGGCTACACCTTC
TRBJ2-2	15	TRBV25-1	.	once	CASSLSLGGGGELFF	TGTGCCAGCAGCTTATCCCTCGGAGGCGGCGGGGAGCTGTTTTTT
TRBJ2-7	16	TRBV9	TRBD2	.	CASSAELAGGPYEQYF	TGTGCCAGCAGCGCAGAACTAGCGGGGGGGCCCTACGAGCAGTACTTC
TRBJ2-7	14	TRBV10-1	.	few	CASSYGLILGEQYF	TGCGCCAGCAGCTATGGACTGATCTTAGGGGAGCAGTACTTC
TRBJ2-1	17	TRBV7-8	TRBD2	.	CASSIWTSGERGGEQFF	TGTGCCAGCAGCATCTGGACTAGCGGCGAACGCGGGGGTGAGCAGTTCTTC
TRBJ2-7	15	TRBV5-1	TRBD1	.	CASSLTGGLLYEQYF	TGCGCCAGCAGCTTGACAGGGGGTTTGTTGTACGAGCAGTACTTC
TRBJ2-1	12	TRBV18	TRBD1	.	CASRTGEGEQFF	TGTGCCAGCCGGACAGGAGAGGGTGAGCAGTTCTTC
TRBJ2-3	17	TRBV13	TRBD2	.	CASSPFGTSGGTDTQYF	TGTGCCAGCAGCCCTTTCGGTACTAGCGGGGGCACAGATACGCAGTATTTT
TRBJ1-2	13	TRBV19	.	.	CASSTGTKNGYTF	TGTGCCAGTAGTACCGGGACAAAAAATGGCTACACCTTC
TRBJ2-7	15	TRBV7-2	TRBD1	.	CASSLVGQGTYEQYF	TGTGCCAGCAGCTTAGTCGGACAGGGAACCTACGAGCAGTACTTC
TRBJ2-1	12	TRBV28	.	.	CASSTLPGEQFF	TGTGCCAGCAGCACTCTTCCAGGGGAGCAGTTCTTC
TRBJ1-5	15	TRBV7-2	TRBD1	few	CASSRRTGSDQPQHF	TGTGCCAGCAGCAGGAGGACAGGGTCGGACCAGCCCCAGCATTTT
TRBJ1-1	15	TRBV28	.	.	CASSLLVMRDTEAFF	TGTGCCAGCAGTTTGCTGGTAATGAGGGACACTGAAGCTTTCTTT
TRBJ2-1	15	TRBV30	TRBD1	.	CAWVVGTAAWKVQFF	TGTGCCTGGGTTGTGGGGACAGCCGCCTGGAAGGTGCAGTTCTTC
TRBJ1-2	13	TRBV7-2	.	.	CASNRGGDYGYTF	TGTGCCAGCAATAGGGGGGGTGACTATGGCTACACCTTC
TRBJ2-7	12	TRBV12-3/TRBV12-4	.	.	CASSSRSYEQYF	TGTGCCAGCAGTTCTAGAAGCTACGAGCAGTACTTC
TRBJ2-1	13	TRBV18	TRBD2	.	CASSPQAGSEQFF	TGTGCCAGCTCACCACAAGCGGGGAGTGAGCAGTTCTTC
TRBJ1-2	16	TRBV19	TRBD1	.	CASTPAGQGAHYGYTF	TGTGCCAGTACTCCGGCGGGGCAGGGGGCTCACTATGGCTACACCTTC
TRBJ2-3	17	TRBV30	TRBD1	.	CAWSASRDRWRADTQYF	TGTGCCTGGAGTGCATCTCGGGACAGGTGGAGGGCAGATACGCAGTATTTT
TRBJ1-5	15	TRBV28	.	.	CASSPTDLPDQPQHF	TGTGCCAGCAGCCCGACAGATCTTCCTGATCAGCCCCAGCATTTT
TRBJ2-1	15	TRBV6-5	TRBD2	.	CASRETSLGYNEQFF	TGTGCCAGCAGGGAGACTAGCCTAGGCTACAATGAGCAGTTCTTC
TRBJ1-2	15	TRBV11-3	.	.	CASSSSRQCAYGYTF	TGTGCCAGCAGCTCCTCGCGACAGTGTGCCTATGGCTACACCTTC
TRBJ2-3	17	TRBV27	.	.	CASSLFPPGGSTDTQYF	TGTGCCAGCAGTTTATTCCCCCCCGGCGGCAGCACAGATACGCAGTATTTT
TRBJ1-1	15	TRBV15	.	.	CATSRDLGGSTEAFF	TGTGCCACCAGCAGAGACTTAGGGGGAAGCACTGAAGCTTTCTTT
TRBJ2-1	14	TRBV18	.	.	CASSGLSSYNEQFF	TGTGCCAGCTCGGGCCTGAGCTCCTACAATGAGCAGTTCTTC
TRBJ2-3	14	TRBV25-1	TRBD2	.	CASSRSGISPTQYF	TGTGCCAGCAGCCGGAGCGGGATCAGTCCTACGCAGTATTTT
TRBJ2-2	15	TRBV7-2	TRBD1	.	CASSSDRVNTGELFF	TGTGCCAGCAGCTCAGACAGGGTGAACACCGGGGAGCTGTTTTTT
TRBJ1-3	17	TRBV19	.	.	CASPTPGGARIRNPIYF	TGTGCCAGTCCAACTCCGGGGGGGGCGAGGATTAGGAACCCCATATATTTT
TRBJ2-1	13	TRBV28	TRBD2	.	CASSPRGGNEQFF	TGTGCCAGCAGCCCCCGCGGGGGAAATGAGCAGTTCTTC
TRBJ1-1	12	TRBV7-2	TRBD1	.	CASSLAQGVAFF	TGTGCCAGCAGCTTAGCACAGGGGGTGGCTTTCTTT
TRBJ2-3	19	TRBV5-6	TRBD2	.	CASSLGTSGAYSITDTQYF	TGTGCCAGCAGCCTAGGGACTAGCGGGGCCTATTCGATCACAGATACGCAGTATTTT
TRBJ2-7	15	TRBV5-4	TRBD2	.	CASSRILAGGYEQYF	TGTGCCAGCAGCCGAATACTAGCGGGAGGTTACGAGCAGTACTTC
TRBJ1-2	15	TRBV19	.	once	CASSIDLRGNYGYTF	TGTGCCAGTAGTATAGATCTCAGGGGTAACTATGGCTACACCTTC